This T cell receptor beta chain came from a study of PD-1 blockade in classical Hodgkin lymphoma. As for the study in general: On a schedule of every 2 weeks, patients received nivolumab 3 mg/kg intravenously. Study-level points and caveats: Possibly reflecting disease activity or prior therapy, repertoire differences have causes that remain undefined. By C4D1 there was a significant rise in CD4+ TCR diversity but not in CD8+ TCR diversity. Before treatment, complete responders showed about the same diversity as newly diagnosed patients.

The sample holds one count of this clone. Its antigen is unknown. After autologous stem cell transplantation all patients relapsed, and prior brentuximab vedotin exposure differed between cohorts. Sequencing was performed with immunoSEQ multiplex PCR; in TCRdb, only in-frame clones are kept and a portion is missing. This table has tens of thousands of clones, under 75% appearing once. The TCR originated in a human donor with classical Hodgkin lymphoma. Sequenced here: peripheral blood mononuclear cells (PBMCs), sampled at baseline.

CDR3 protein: CASSQGGTGANVLTF. For the CDR3, the DNA is TGTGCCAGCAGCCAGGGGGGGACTGGGGCCAACGTCCTGACTTTC. This rearrangement joins TRBV11-3 to TRBJ2-6, with D possibly being TRBD1 or TRBD2 (7 bases each). The CDR3 runs 15 residues. The germline V gene has CDR1 SGHNT and CDR2 YENEEA. Between the trimmed V and J ends, which lost 5 bases and 2 bases, there was a span of 10 bases.